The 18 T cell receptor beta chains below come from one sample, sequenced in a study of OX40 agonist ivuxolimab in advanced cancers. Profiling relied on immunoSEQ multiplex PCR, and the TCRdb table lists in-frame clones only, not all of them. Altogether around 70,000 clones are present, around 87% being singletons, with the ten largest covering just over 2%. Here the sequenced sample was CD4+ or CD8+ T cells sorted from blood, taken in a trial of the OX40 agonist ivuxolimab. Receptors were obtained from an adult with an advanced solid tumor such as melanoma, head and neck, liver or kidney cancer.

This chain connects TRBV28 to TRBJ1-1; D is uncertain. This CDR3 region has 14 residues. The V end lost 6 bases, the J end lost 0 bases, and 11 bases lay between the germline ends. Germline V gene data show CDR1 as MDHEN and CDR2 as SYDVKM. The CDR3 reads CASSSPGVNTEAFF. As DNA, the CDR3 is TGTGCCAGCAGCTCACCCGGGGTGAACACTGAAGCTTTCTTT.

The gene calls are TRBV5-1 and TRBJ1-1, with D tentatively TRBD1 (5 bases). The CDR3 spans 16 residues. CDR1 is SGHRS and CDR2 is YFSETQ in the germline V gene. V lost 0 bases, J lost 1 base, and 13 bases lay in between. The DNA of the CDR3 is TGCGCCAGCAGCTTGGCCGAGGGGAAAGGGAACACTGAAGCTTTCTTT. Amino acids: CASSLAEGKGNTEAFF.

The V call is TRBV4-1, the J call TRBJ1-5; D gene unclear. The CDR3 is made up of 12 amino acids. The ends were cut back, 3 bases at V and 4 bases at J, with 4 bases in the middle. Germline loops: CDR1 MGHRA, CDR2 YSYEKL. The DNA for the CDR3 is TGCGCCAGCAGCCAGAGTAATCAGCCCCAGCATTTT. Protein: CASSQSNQPQHF.

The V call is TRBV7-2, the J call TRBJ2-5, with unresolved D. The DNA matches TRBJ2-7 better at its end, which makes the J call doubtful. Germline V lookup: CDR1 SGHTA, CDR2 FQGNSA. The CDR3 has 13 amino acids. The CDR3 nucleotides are TGTGCCAGCAGCCTTACCAGAACCTACGAGCAGTACTTC. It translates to CASSLTRTYEQYF.

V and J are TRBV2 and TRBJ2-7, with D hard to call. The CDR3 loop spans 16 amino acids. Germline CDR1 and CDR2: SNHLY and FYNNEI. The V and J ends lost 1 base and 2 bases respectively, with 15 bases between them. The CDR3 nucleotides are TGTGCCAGCAGTGAAGGTATGGTCGGTAGCCCCTACGAGCAGTACTTC. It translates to CASSEGMVGSPYEQYF.

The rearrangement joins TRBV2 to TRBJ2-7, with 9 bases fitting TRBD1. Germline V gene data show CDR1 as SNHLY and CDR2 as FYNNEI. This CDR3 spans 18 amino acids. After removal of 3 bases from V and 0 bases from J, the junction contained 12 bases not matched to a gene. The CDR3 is CASSEFFPDRGISYEQYF. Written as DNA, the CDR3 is TGTGCCAGCAGTGAGTTTTTCCCGGACAGGGGAATCTCCTACGAGCAGTACTTC.

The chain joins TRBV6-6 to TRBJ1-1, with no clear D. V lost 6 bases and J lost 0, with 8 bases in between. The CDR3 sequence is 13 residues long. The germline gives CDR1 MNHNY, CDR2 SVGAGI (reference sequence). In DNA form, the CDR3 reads TGTGCCAGCAGAGCAGAGTTGAACACTGAAGCTTTCTTT. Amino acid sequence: CASRAELNTEAFF.

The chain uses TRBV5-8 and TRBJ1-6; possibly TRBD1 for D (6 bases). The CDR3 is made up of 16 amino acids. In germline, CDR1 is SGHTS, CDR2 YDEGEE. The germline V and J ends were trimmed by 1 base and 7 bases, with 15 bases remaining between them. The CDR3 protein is CASSLIVGTPNSPLHF. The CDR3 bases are TGTGCCAGCAGCTTGATTGTGGGGACACCCAATTCACCCCTCCACTTT. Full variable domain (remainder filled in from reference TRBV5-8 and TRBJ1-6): EAGVTQSPTHLIKTRGQQATLRCSPISGHTSVYWYQQALGLGLQFLLWYDEGEERNRGNFPPRFSGRQFPNYSSELNVNALELEDSALYLCASSLIVGTPNSPLHFGNGTRLTVT.

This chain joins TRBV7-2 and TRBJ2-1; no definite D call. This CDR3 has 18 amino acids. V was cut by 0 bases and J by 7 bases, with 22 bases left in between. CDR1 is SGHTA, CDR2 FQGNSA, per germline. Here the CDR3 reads CASSLALIGLAKRNEQFF. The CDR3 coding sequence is TGTGCCAGCAGCTTAGCTCTCATCGGGCTCGCCAAAAGAAATGAGCAGTTCTTC.

The CDR3 region is CASSFQAGGLNEQFF. The CDR3 DNA reads TGTGCCAGCAGTTTCCAAGCGGGGGGGCTCAATGAGCAGTTCTTC. The rearrangement uses TRBV6-6 and TRBJ2-1; 10 nucleotides align to TRBD2. With V trimmed by 4 bases and J by 6 bases, 6 bases remained unmatched. CDR1 is MNHNY and CDR2 is SVGAGI in the germline V gene (reference sequence). The CDR3 spans 15 residues.

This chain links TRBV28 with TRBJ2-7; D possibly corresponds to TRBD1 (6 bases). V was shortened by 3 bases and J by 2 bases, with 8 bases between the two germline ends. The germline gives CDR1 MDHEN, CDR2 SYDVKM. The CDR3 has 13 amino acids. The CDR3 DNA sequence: TGTGCCAGCAGTTTGGACAGACCCTACGAGCAGTACTTC. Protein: CASSLDRPYEQYF.

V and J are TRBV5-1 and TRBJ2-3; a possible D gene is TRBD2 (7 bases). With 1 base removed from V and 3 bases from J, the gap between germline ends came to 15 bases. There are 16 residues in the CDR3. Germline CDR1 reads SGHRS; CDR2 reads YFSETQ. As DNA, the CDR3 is TGCGCCAGCAGCTTGACTCTCGGGGGGCCGACAGATACGCAGTATTTT. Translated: CASSLTLGGPTDTQYF.

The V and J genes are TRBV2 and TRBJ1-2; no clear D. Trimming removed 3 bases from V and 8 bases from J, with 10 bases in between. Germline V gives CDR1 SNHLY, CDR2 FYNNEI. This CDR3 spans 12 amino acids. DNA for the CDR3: TGTGCCAGCAGTGAGACCCCTTCCGGCTACACCTTC. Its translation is CASSETPSGYTF. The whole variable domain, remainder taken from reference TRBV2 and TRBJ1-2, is EPEVTQTPSHQVTQMGQEVILRCVPISNHLYFYWYRQILGQKVEFLVSFYNNEISEKSEIFDDQFSVERPDGSNFTLKIRSTKLEDSAMYFCASSETPSGYTFGSGTRLTVV.

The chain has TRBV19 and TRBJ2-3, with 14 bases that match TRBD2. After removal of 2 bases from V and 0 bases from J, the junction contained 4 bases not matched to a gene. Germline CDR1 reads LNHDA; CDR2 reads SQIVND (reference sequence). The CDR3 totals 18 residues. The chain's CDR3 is CASSIRLAGGPSTDTQYF. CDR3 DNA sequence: TGTGCCAGTAGTATACGACTAGCGGGAGGGCCGAGCACAGATACGCAGTATTTT. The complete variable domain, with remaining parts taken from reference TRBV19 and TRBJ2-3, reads DGGITQSPKYLFRKEGQNVTLSCEQNLNHDAMYWYRQDPGQGLRLIYYSQIVNDFQKGDIAEGYSVSREKKESFPLTVTSAQKNPTAFYLCASSIRLAGGPSTDTQYFGPGTRLTVL.

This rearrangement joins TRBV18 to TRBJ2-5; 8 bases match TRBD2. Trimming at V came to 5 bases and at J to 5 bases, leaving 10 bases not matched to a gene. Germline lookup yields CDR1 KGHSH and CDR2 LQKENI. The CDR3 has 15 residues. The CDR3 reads CASSSGTSGYETQYF. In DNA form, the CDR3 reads TGTGCCAGCTCATCGGGGACTAGTGGGTATGAGACCCAGTACTTC.

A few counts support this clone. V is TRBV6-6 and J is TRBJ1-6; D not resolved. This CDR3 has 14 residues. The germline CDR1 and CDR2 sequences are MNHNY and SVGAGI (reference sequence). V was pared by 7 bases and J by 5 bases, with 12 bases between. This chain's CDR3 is CASKGGNDNSPLHF. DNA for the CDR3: TGTGCCAGCAAGGGCGGGAATGATAATTCACCCCTCCACTTT.

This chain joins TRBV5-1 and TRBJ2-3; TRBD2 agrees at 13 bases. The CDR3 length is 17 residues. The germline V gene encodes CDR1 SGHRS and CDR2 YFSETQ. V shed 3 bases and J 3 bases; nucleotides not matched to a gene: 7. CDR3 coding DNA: TGCGCCAGCAGCTCCGGGACTAGCGGGGTGGTTACAGATACGCAGTATTTT. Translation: CASSSGTSGVVTDTQYF.

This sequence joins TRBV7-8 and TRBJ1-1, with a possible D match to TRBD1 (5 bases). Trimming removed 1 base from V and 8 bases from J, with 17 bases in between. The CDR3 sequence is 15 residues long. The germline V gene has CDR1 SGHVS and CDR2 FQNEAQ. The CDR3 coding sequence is TGTGCCAGCAGCTTAGTAGGGCAGGGCCCCTCCGAAGCTTTCTTT. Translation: CASSLVGQGPSEAFF.